The TCR beta chain described here comes from a study of T cell repertoires in cytomegalovirus infection. Overall study context: Based on public TCR beta signatures, there were indications of CMV infection and of a matching HLA type.

Between the trimmed V and J ends, which lost 3 bases and 2 bases, there was a span of 8 bases. From germline, CDR1 is MNHEY and CDR2 SMNVEV (reference sequence). This CDR3 is built from 14 residues. Via MiXCR, TCRdb re-called the reads, giving one row per CDR3 protein. The sample lists about 830,000 distinct CDR3 sequences, 30% to 35% occurring once. This clonotype came up a few times. No antigen is known for it. The TCR comes from a human donor in good health (CMV status not recorded). Some clones in this sample may be carry-over from other donors' samples. The rearrangement links TRBV27 to TRBJ1-3; D is unclear. The sample in question was cultured CD8+ T cells from PBMCs, obtained from culture after CMV antigen stimulation. The CDR3 protein is CASSFARTGNTIYF. CDR3 DNA: TGTGCCAGCAGTTTCGCCCGGACTGGAAACACCATATATTTT.